What follows are 7 T cell receptor beta chains derived from one specimen sequenced in a study of OX40 agonist ivuxolimab in advanced cancers. Sequencing was performed with immunoSEQ multiplex PCR; in TCRdb, only in-frame clones are kept and a portion is missing. The data show tens of thousands of clones, with around nine tenths seen just once and 0.3% to 0.35% held by the top ten. The material was CD4+ or CD8+ T cells sorted from blood, obtained in a trial of the OX40 agonist ivuxolimab. The receptors derive from an adult with an advanced solid tumor such as melanoma, head and neck, liver or kidney cancer.

The V call is TRBV5-6, the J call TRBJ1-4, with TRBD1 matching over 10 bases. The CDR3 loop spans 17 amino acids. The germline V gene has CDR1 SGHDT and CDR2 YYEEEE. V lost 2 bases, J lost 8 bases, and 12 bases stayed unmatched. CDR3: CASSFTTTGQGGEKLFF. CDR3 in DNA: TGTGCCAGCAGCTTTACAACGACCGGACAGGGGGGCGAAAAACTGTTTTTT.

The rearrangement links TRBV7-2 to TRBJ1-1; D remains ambiguous. Germline loops: CDR1 SGHTA, CDR2 FQGNSA. The CDR3 covers 12 residues. The V end was cut by 6 bases, the J end by 5 bases, with 10 bases between. The CDR3 sequence: CASSWGGTEAFF. DNA of the CDR3: TGTGCCAGCAGTTGGGGAGGGACTGAAGCTTTCTTT.

The chain links TRBV14 to TRBJ2-3; D uncertain. The CDR3 sequence is 18 residues long. CDR1 is SGHDN, CDR2 FVKESK, per germline. Deletions cut 1 base from V and 2 bases from J, with 19 bases between. CDR3 protein: CASSQAQPEQRFTDTQYF. Written as DNA, the CDR3 is TGTGCCAGCAGCCAAGCTCAGCCCGAACAGCGATTCACAGATACGCAGTATTTT.

V is TRBV7-2 and J is TRBJ1-2, with a possible D match to TRBD1 (5 bases). Trimming removed 5 bases from V and 4 bases from J, with 20 bases in between. The germline V gene has CDR1 SGHTA and CDR2 FQGNSA. The CDR3 loop spans 16 amino acids. DNA of the CDR3: TGTGCCAGCAGCCTAGGAGGCGGCGGGGGGACCTATGGCTACACCTTC. It specifies CASSLGGGGGTYGYTF.

V gene TRBV18 combines with J gene TRBJ1-1, with D uncertain. Trimming removed 0 bases from V and 0 bases from J, with 14 bases in between. Germline CDR1 reads KGHSH; CDR2 reads LQKENI. The CDR3 is 17 residues long. Here the CDR3 DNA reads TGTGCCAGCTCACCACCGCGCGGAGAGATAATGAACACTGAAGCTTTCTTT. It encodes CASSPPRGEIMNTEAFF.

The chain links TRBV4-1 to TRBJ2-7, with a weak D call TRBD2 (5 bases). Trimming pared 0 bases from V and 0 bases from J, leaving 18 bases between. From germline, CDR1 is MGHRA and CDR2 YSYEKL. CDR3 length: 18 residues. The DNA for the CDR3 is TGCGCCAGCAGCCAAGAAATGAGGGCGGGCCCGAGCTCCTACGAGCAGTACTTC. This encodes CASSQEMRAGPSSYEQYF.

CDR3 residues: CASSLGRGNTEAFF. DNA for the CDR3: TGTGCCAGCAGCTTGGGCAGGGGGAACACTGAAGCTTTCTTT. The chain carries TRBV11-3 and TRBJ1-1, with D possibly being TRBD1 (6 bases). Germline V gene lookup returns CDR1 SGHNT and CDR2 YENEEA. The CDR3 has 14 residues. V was cut by 3 bases and J by 1 base, with 9 bases left in between.